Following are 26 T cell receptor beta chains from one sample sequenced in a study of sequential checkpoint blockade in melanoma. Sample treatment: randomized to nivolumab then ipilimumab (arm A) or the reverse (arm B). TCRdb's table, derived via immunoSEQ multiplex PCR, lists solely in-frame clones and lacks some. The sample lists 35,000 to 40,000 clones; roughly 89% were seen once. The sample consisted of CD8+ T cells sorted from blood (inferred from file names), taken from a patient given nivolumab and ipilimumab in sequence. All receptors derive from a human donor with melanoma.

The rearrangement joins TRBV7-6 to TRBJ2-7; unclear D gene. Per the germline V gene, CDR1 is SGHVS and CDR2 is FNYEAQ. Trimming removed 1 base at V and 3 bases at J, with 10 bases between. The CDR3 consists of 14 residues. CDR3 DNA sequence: TGTGCCAGCAGCTTAGGTGGGATTGACTACGAGCAGTACGTC. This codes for CASSLGGIDYEQYV.

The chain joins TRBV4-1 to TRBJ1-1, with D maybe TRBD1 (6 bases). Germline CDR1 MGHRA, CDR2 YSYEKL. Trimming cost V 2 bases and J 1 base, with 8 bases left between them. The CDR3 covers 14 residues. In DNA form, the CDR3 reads TGCGCCAGCAGCCAAAAGACAGGGAACACTGAAGCTTTCTTT. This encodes CASSQKTGNTEAFF.

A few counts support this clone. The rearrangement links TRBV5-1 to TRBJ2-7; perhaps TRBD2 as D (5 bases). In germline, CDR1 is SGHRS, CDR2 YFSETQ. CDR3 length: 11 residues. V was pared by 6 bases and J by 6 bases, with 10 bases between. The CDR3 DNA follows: TGCGCCAGCACCTCGGGATTCGAGCAGTACTTC. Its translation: CASTSGFEQYF.

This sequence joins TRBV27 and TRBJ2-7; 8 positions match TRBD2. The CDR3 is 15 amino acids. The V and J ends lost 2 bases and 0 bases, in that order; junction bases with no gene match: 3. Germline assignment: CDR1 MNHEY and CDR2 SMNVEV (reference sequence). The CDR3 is CASSLASGHSYEQYV. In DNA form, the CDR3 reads TGTGCCAGCAGTTTAGCTAGCGGGCACTCCTACGAGCAGTACGTC.

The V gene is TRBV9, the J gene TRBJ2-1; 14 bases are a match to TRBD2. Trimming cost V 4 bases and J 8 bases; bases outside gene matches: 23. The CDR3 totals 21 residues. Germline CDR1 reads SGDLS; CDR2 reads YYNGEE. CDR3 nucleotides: TGTGCCAGCAGCCCCCGTTCGAGGGAGTATCTTGGGACTAGCGGGAGACATGAGCAGTTCTTC. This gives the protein CASSPRSREYLGTSGRHEQFF.

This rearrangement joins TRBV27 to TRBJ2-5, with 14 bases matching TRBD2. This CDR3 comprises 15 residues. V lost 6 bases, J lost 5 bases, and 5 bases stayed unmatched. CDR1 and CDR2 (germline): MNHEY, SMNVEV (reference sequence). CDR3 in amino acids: CASRWGLAGAETQYF. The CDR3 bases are TGTGCCAGCAGATGGGGACTAGCGGGAGCGGAGACCCAGTACTTC.

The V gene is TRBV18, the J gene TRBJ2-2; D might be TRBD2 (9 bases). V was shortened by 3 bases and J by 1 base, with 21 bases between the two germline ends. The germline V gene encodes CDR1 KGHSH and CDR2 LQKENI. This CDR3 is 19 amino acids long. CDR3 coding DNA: TGTGCCAGCTCACCGACAGGGGACAGCGGGAGGCTGAACACCGGGGAGCTGTTTTTT. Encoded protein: CASSPTGDSGRLNTGELFF.

CDR3 loop: CASSHYQGLEQYV. The CDR3 DNA is TGCGCCAGCAGCCACTATCAGGGACTCGAGCAGTACGTC. The rearrangement uses TRBV4-3 and TRBJ2-7; D is perhaps TRBD2 (6 bases). Germline assignment: CDR1 LGHNA and CDR2 YSLEER. There are 13 residues in the CDR3. The ends were cut back, 3 bases at V and 6 bases at J, with 12 bases in the middle.

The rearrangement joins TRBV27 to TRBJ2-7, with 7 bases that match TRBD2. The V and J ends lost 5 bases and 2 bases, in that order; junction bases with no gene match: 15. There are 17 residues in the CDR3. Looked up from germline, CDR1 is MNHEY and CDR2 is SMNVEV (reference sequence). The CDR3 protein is CASSIGVGGGSTYEQYF. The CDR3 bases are TGTGCCAGCAGTATCGGGGTGGGTGGCGGGAGTACCTACGAGCAGTACTTC.

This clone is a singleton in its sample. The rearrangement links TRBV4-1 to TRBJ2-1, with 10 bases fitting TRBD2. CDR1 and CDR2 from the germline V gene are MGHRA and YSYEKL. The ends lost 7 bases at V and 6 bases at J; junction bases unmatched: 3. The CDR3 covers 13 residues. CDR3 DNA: TGCGCCAGCAACCTAGCGGGAGCCAATGAGCAGTTCTTC. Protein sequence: CASNLAGANEQFF.

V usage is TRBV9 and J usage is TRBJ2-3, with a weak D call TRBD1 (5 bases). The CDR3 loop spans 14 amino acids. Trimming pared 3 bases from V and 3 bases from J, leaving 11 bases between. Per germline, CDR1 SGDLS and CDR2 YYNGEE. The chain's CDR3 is CASSATGATDTQYF. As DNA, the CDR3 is TGTGCCAGCAGCGCCACAGGAGCTACAGATACGCAGTATTTT.

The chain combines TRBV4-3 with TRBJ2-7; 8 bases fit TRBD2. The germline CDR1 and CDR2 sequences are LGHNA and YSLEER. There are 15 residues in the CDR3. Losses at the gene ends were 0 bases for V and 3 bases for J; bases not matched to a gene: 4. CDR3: CASSQDREGLYEQYV. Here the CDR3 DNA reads TGCGCCAGCAGCCAAGATCGGGAGGGCCTCTACGAGCAGTACGTC.

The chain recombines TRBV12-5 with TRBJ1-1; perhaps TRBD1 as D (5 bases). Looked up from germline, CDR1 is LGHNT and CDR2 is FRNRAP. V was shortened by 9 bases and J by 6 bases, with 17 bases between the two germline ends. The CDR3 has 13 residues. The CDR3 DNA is TGTGCTAGCGCCTACACAGTAGGGGCTGAAGCTTTCTTT. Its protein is CASAYTVGAEAFF.

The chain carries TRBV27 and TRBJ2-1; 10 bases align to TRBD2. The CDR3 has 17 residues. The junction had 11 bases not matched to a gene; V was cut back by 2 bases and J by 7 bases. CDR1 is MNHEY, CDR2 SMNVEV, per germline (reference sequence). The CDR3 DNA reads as TGTGCCAGCAGTTTAGGCCCCTCTAGCGGGAGTTGGAATGAGCAGTTCTTC. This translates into CASSLGPSSGSWNEQFF.

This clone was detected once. Here the CDR3 reads CASAPWADTDTQYF. For the CDR3, the DNA is TGTGCCAGCGCCCCCTGGGCCGACACAGATACGCAGTATTTT. V is TRBV6-5 and J is TRBJ2-3, with D uncertain. This CDR3 is built from 14 residues. V was pared by 8 bases and J by 2 bases, with 14 bases between. Germline-derived CDR1 and CDR2 are MNHEY and SVGAGI.

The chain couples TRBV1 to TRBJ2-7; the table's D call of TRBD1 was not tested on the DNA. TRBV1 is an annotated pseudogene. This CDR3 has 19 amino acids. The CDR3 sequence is CTSSQGVGGQGAPMGEQYV. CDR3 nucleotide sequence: TGCACCAGCAGCCAAGGTGTCGGGGGACAGGGGGCGCCGATGGGCGAGCAGTACGTC.

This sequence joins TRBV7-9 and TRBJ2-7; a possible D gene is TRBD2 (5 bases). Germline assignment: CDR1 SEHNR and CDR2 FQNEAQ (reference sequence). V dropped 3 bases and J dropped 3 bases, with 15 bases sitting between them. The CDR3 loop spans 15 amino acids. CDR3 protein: CASSFIDYGSYEQYF. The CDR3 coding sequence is TGTGCCAGCAGCTTCATTGACTATGGCAGCTACGAGCAGTACTTC.

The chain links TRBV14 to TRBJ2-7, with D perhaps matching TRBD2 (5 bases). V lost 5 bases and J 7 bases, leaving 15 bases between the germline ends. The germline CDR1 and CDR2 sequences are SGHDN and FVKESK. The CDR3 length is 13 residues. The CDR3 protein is CASSSLGSGEQYV. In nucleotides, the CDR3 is TGTGCCAGCAGCTCCTTAGGTTCGGGGGAGCAGTACGTC.

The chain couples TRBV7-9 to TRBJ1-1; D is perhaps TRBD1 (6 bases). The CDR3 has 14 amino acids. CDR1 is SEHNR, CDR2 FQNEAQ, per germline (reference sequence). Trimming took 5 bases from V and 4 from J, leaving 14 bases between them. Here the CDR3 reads CASSAGTRGTEAFF. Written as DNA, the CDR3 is TGTGCCAGCAGCGCCGGGACAAGGGGCACTGAAGCTTTCTTT.

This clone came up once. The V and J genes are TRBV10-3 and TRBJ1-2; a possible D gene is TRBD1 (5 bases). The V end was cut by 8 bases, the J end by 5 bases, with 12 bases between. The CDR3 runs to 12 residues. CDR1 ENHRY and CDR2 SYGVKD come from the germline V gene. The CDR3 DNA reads TGTGCCATCTCCGTGGGGACTTATGGCTACACCTTC. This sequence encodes CAISVGTYGYTF.

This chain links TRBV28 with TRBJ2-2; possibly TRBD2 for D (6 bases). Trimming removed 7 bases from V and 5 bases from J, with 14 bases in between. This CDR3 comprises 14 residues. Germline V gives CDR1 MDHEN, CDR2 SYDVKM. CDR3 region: CASILGGSTGELFF. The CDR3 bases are TGTGCCAGCATATTGGGAGGTTCGACCGGGGAGCTGTTTTTT.

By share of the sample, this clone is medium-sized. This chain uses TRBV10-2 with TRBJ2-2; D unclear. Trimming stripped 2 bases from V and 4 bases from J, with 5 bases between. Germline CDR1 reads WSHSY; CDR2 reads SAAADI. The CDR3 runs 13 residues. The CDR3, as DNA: TGCGCCAGCAGTGAGACTACCACCGGGGAGCTGTTTTTT. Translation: CASSETTTGELFF.

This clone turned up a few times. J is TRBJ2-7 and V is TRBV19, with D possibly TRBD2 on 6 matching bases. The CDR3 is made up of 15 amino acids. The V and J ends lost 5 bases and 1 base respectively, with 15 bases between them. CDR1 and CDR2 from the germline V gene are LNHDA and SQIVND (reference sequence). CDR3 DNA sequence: TGTGCCAGTAGTCTGGAAGCGGGCAGATCCTACGAGCAGTACGTC. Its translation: CASSLEAGRSYEQYV.

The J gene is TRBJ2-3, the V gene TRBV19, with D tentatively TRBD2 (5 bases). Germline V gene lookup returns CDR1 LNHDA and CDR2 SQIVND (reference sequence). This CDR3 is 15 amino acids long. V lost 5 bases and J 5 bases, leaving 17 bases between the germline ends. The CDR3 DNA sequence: TGTGCCAGTAGTCGGGTTCGAGGGTTCGGAGATACGCAGTATTTT. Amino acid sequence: CASSRVRGFGDTQYF.

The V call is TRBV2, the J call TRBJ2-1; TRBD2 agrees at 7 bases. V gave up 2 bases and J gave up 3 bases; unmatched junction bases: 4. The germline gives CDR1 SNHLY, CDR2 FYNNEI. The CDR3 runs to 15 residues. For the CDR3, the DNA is TGTGCCAGCAGTGAAACTAGCGCCCACTACAATGAGCAGTTCTTC. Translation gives CASSETSAHYNEQFF.

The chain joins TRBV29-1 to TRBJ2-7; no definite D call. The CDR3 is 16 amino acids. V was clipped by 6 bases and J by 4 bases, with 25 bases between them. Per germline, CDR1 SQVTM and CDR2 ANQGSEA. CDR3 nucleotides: TGCAGCGTCAAAATCAGGTCGGTCCCAAACACTTACGAGCAGTACGTC. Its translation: CSVKIRSVPNTYEQYV.